This T cell receptor (beta chain) was identified in a study of cytomegalovirus exposure and HLA in healthy donors. The study, taken as a whole, reports: The authors later linked a missense DCLRE1C variant to TCR beta V- and J-gene trimming.

To note about this clone: Antigen specificity is unknown.

The study ran its PCR with 60 Vbeta and 13 Jbeta primers. Only in-frame clones appear in the TCRdb table, and some are missing; sequencing was by immunoSEQ multiplex PCR. The table lists about 130,000 clones, about 85% of them singletons. Germline CDR1 is MDHEN and CDR2 is SYDVKM. Trimming cost V 2 bases and J 0 bases, with 8 bases left between them. This CDR3 has 15 residues. Sequenced input: PBMCs. This receptor was obtained from a man between 18 and 35 years old in good health and CMV-seropositive. This chain uses TRBV28 with TRBJ1-5; D perhaps matches TRBD1 (5 bases). For the CDR3, the DNA is TGTGCCAGCAGTTTAAGGGGCGGTAGCAATCAGCCCCAGCATTTT. It translates to CASSLRGGSNQPQHF.